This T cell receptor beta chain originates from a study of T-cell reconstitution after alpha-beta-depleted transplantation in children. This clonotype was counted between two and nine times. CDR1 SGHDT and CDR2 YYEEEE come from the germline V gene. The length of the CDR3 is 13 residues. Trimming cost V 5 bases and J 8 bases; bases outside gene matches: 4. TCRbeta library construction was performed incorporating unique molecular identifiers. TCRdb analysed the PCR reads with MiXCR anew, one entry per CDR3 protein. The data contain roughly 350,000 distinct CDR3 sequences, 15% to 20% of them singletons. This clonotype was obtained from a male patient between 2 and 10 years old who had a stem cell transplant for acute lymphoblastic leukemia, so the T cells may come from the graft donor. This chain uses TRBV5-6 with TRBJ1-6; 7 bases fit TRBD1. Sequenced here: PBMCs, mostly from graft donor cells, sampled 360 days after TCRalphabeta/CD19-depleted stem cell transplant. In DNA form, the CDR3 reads TGTGCCAGCAGTCAGACAGGGTATTCACCCCTCCACTTT. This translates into CASSQTGYSPLHF.